The 13 T cell receptor beta chains below were found in one sample sequenced in a study of vaccination and CD4 T cells after COVID-19. Specified treatment: roughly 11-day PBMC culture with coronavirus spike peptide pools or control peptides (ViraFEST assay). The antigens of these receptors remain unknown. Cultured CD4+ T cell DNA underwent sequencing with the Oncomine TCR Beta short-read assay. MiXCR, run by TCRdb on the PCR reads, gives a single entry per CDR3 protein. The repertoire has 20,000 to 25,000 distinct CDR3 sequences, approximately 56% of them found once; the top ten carry about 14%. Sequencing was performed on CD4+ T cells from blood, cultured in vitro, taken after SARS-CoV-2 vaccination. The receptors were sampled from a human donor who received a COVID-19 vaccine.

The rearrangement joins TRBV25-1 to TRBJ1-1; TRBD1 is a possible D gene (5 bases). V was shortened by 8 bases and J by 6 bases, with 25 bases between the two germline ends. Germline V gives CDR1 MGHDK, CDR2 SYGVNS. The CDR3 sequence is 16 residues long. The CDR3 DNA is TGTGCCAGCGAAACCTCTGAACGGCCGGGGCGCGCTGAAGCTTTCTTT. This sequence encodes CASETSERPGRAEAFF.

The rearrangement uses TRBV30 and TRBJ1-6; weak D call: TRBD1 (5 bases). Trimming cost V 0 bases and J 6 bases, with 9 bases left between them. The CDR3 runs to 14 residues. The V gene's germline CDR1 is GTSNPN and CDR2 SVGIG (reference sequence). The CDR3 bases are TGTGCCTGGAGTGTGGGGCAGCGTAATTCACCCCTCCACTTT. Translating it yields CAWSVGQRNSPLHF.

CDR3 amino acids: CASSPGQGRVTSNQPQHF. The CDR3 DNA follows: TGTGCCAGCAGCCCTGGACAGGGGAGGGTAACTAGCAATCAGCCCCAGCATTTT. The gene calls are TRBV7-8 and TRBJ1-5; 9 positions match TRBD1. V dropped 5 bases and J dropped 0; count of bases not matched to a gene: 11. Germline V CDR1 and CDR2: SGHVS, FQNEAQ. The CDR3 is 18 residues long. The full variable domain, in which reference TRBV7-8 and TRBJ1-5 provide the parts outside the CDR3, is GAGVSQSPRYKVAKRGQDVALRCDPISGHVSLFWYQQALGQGPEFLTYFQNEAQLDKSGLPSDRFFAERPEGSVSTLKIQRTQQEDSAVYLCASSPGQGRVTSNQPQHFGDGTRLSIL.

The chain joins TRBV12-3 or TRBV12-4 to TRBJ2-5; 7 nucleotides match TRBD2. CDR3 length: 15 residues. The J segment lost 1 base and the V segment lost 1 base, leaving 3 bases of the junction unmatched. The CDR3 DNA follows: TGTGCCAGCAGTTTAGGGGGACTACCCCAAGAGACCCAGTACTTC. It translates to CASSLGGLPQETQYF.

The table lists this clonotype with a few counts. The V gene is TRBV2, the J gene TRBJ2-3; 12 nucleotides align to TRBD1. Germline CDR1 reads SNHLY; CDR2 reads FYNNEI. After removal of 6 bases from V and 4 bases from J, the junction contained 5 bases not matched to a gene. CDR3 size: 15 residues. This chain's CDR3 is CASRGQGALSDTQYF. In DNA, the CDR3 is TGTGCCAGCAGGGGACAGGGGGCTTTGTCAGATACGCAGTATTTT.

The chain has TRBV28 and TRBJ1-1; D not resolved. Germline assignment: CDR1 MDHEN and CDR2 SYDVKM. The CDR3 runs to 13 residues. Trimming pared 7 bases from V and 6 bases from J, leaving 15 bases between. The CDR3 here is CASTHLGSPEAFF. The CDR3 DNA follows: TGTGCCAGCACCCACTTAGGGTCTCCTGAAGCTTTCTTT.

The chain employs TRBV30 and TRBJ1-2; 9 bases match TRBD1. The CDR3 is 14 residues long. Per the germline V gene, CDR1 is GTSNPN and CDR2 is SVGIG (reference sequence). After removal of 0 bases from V and 4 bases from J, the junction contained 3 bases not matched to a gene. The CDR3 spells CAWSVGQGIYGYTF. The CDR3 DNA follows: TGTGCCTGGAGTGTGGGACAGGGCATCTATGGCTACACCTTC.

This clonotype was observed a few times. Mismatch with germline at one junction end may stem from a read error. The J gene is TRBJ1-5, the V gene TRBV2, with 10 positions matching TRBD1. This CDR3 has 14 amino acids. Germline V gives CDR1 SNHLY, CDR2 FYNNEI. This CDR3 reads CASRPRTGGLNLYF. The DNA of the CDR3 is TGTGCCAGCAGGCCGAGGACAGGGGGACTCAATCTGTATTTT.

On this clonotype: A junction boundary mismatches the germline segment, possibly from a read error. The V gene is TRBV19, the J gene TRBJ1-2, with D perhaps matching TRBD1 (5 bases). The CDR3 sequence is 13 residues long. Germline CDR1 and CDR2: LNHDA and SQIVND (reference sequence). The CDR3 coding sequence is TGTGCCAGTAGTCAGGGTAGCAACTATCGCTACACCTTC. Translated, it gives CASSQGSNYRYTF.

The chain is built from TRBV12-3 or TRBV12-4 and TRBJ2-2; D might be TRBD2 (6 bases). This CDR3 comprises 14 residues. The CDR3 region is CASFGGTGTGELFF. CDR3 nucleotides: TGTGCGAGTTTTGGGGGGACGGGCACCGGGGAGCTGTTTTTT.

This clonotype was recorded a few times. The J gene is TRBJ1-6, the V gene TRBV7-9, with 10 bases identical to TRBD1. There are 17 residues in the CDR3. After removal of 4 bases from V and 9 bases from J, the junction contained 12 bases not matched to a gene. CDR1 SEHNR and CDR2 FQNEAQ come from the germline V gene (reference sequence). The CDR3 DNA reads TGTGCCAGCAGCTCGGGAGGCGGGACAGGGGAGGCTTCACCCCTCCACTTT. Translation gives CASSSGGGTGEASPLHF.

V usage is TRBV24-1 and J usage is TRBJ2-7, with a weak D call TRBD1 (6 bases). Trimming pared 6 bases from V and 1 base from J, leaving 21 bases between. Germline V CDR1 and CDR2: KGHDR, SFDVKD. The CDR3 covers 17 residues. The CDR3 loop reads CATSPTPGHFLSYEQYF. In DNA form, the CDR3 reads TGTGCCACCAGTCCCACTCCGGGACATTTCTTATCCTACGAGCAGTACTTC.

The chain recombines TRBV6-5 with TRBJ2-3, with 8 bases lining up with TRBD2. The CDR3 loop spans 16 amino acids. Germline V CDR1 and CDR2: MNHEY, SVGAGI. J lost 1 base, V lost 2 bases, and 5 bases had no gene match. CDR3 region: CASSYGLAPRTDTQYF. CDR3 nucleotide sequence: TGTGCCAGCAGTTACGGACTAGCCCCCCGCACAGATACGCAGTATTTT.